This T cell receptor beta chain is drawn from a study of T-cell memory formation after mild COVID-19 (dated by TCRdb to the early 2020s). In the study overall: Most TCR sequence clusters were specific to one of the two donors. In a couple of donors, T-cell clones that expanded and contracted after mild COVID-19 were followed by sequencing TCRalpha and TCRbeta repertoires longitudinally. Two young, previously healthy adult volunteers, one female and one male, were included in the cohort. General study outcomes and caveats: The study covered only a couple of mild cases, and larger cohorts including severe cases with pre-infection samples were considered necessary. Contracting CD4+ clones were located mainly in the CM and EM memory subsets, whereas CD8+ clones were found to be enriched in EMRA. Some responding clones were detected in pre-infection memory, suggesting pre-existing cross-reactive memory T cells joined the SARS-CoV-2 response. The second-wave clones that peaked on day 37 were not confirmed to be SARS-CoV-2 specific. From day 15 to 85, contracting clones showed balanced CD4/CD8 phenotypes, whereas a second wave of clones that expanded from day 15 to 37 leaned towards CD4+.

Notes on this clonotype: Its antigen has not been determined. One base away there is no much larger clone; base qualities are not given.

The sequencer was an Illumina NovaSeq 6000. Using 5'RACE with constant-segment primers, TCRalpha and TCRbeta cDNA libraries were constructed, with sample barcodes and unique molecular identifiers added in the process. Trizol reagent was used to extract RNA from every sample. The libraries were amplified in two PCR steps, and the second step added a second sample barcode and Illumina TruSeq adapters. Sequencing of the libraries was done on an Illumina NovaSeq, producing 2 x 150 bp paired-end reads. In the paper's pipeline: Demultiplexing of reads and collapsing into UMI-guided consensus sequences were performed with migec v1.2.7. Using mixcr v2.1.11, UMI consensuses were aligned to TRA and TRB V and J templates and then assembled into clonotypes. A clonotype was counted as expanded or contracted only if both edgeR and NoisET called the change significant, with noise models trained on biological replicates. For edgeR calls, the cutoffs were a false discovery rate-adjusted p below 0.01 and a log2 fold-change threshold of 1. PCA with hierarchical clustering of max-normalized trajectories of the 1000 most abundant clonotypes was used as exploratory dynamics analysis. The CD4 or CD8 phenotype of responding clones was assigned using the separately sequenced CD4+ and CD8+ repertoires. Using fastp trimming at Q25 and MiXCR clonotype assembly, TCRdb reanalyzed the public sequencing data and kept in-frame beta chains. A single entry per CDR3 protein holds the most common genes and DNA from its merged rows. V and J calls and clone size were set by TCRdb, not the authors. This sample gives about 430,000 distinct CDR3 sequences in total; 20% to 25% of them show up just once. 8.8% of the sample belongs to the ten largest clones.

Ficoll-Paque density gradient centrifugation was used to isolate PBMCs. The V end loses 6 bases and the J end loses 1 base, and a stretch of 10 bases separates them. The cysteine opens and the phenylalanine closes a CDR3 of 14 amino acids. Just the 42-base CDR3 DNA is kept, in frame starting at base 1. The rearranged segments are TRBV12-3 or TRBV12-4 and TRBJ1-5, and TRBD1 may be the D gene, going by 5 matching bases. The clonotype comes from an adult woman who had mild COVID-19 (a few samples of this study predate the infection). The sample titles of this study are shuffled in the database, so cell type and time point are left out; the donor was told from shared clones. The sample was PBMCs or a T cell subset sorted from them (not recorded which). The DNA sequence is as follows: TGTGCCAGCAGGGTGGGGGAGAGCAATCAGCCCCAGCATTTT. Its amino acids are CASRVGESNQPQHF.